The next 2 T cell receptor beta chains were all read from a single sample in a study of regulatory T cells in long-lasting Graves disease. Time point defined: persistent/refractory GD, antithyroid drugs over 5 years with positive TRAb. Scientists built the TCR library using RNA that was extracted from PBMCs. For TCR beta, libraries came from iRepertoire HTBI primers and Arm-PCR of CDR3 regions. One entry per CDR3 protein, called by TCRdb with MiXCR from the multiplex PCR reads. The data contain around 460,000 distinct CDR3 sequences, roughly 21% of them singletons. The starting material was peripheral blood mononuclear cells (PBMCs), obtained when the disease was refractory, from a patient treated with antithyroid drugs. The receptors were sampled from a female donor with Graves disease.

This clonotype has more than one count but fewer than ten. The CDR3 DNA reads TGTGCCAGTAGTATAGGAGGGGCAGGGTCGGGAGCTTTCTTT. Translated, it gives CASSIGGAGSGAFF. This chain uses TRBV19 with TRBJ1-1, with D perhaps matching TRBD1 (5 bases). The CDR3 covers 14 residues. Trimming removed 1 base at V and 10 bases at J, with 16 bases between. The germline V gene has CDR1 LNHDA and CDR2 SQIVND (reference sequence).

The chain combines TRBV9 with TRBJ2-1, with 7 bases fitting TRBD2. Unmatched junction bases numbered 3, after V lost 2 bases and J lost 4 bases. The V gene's germline CDR1 is SGDLS and CDR2 YYNGEE. The length of the CDR3 is 14 residues. This chain's CDR3 is CASSVGGLYNEQFF. The DNA of the CDR3 is TGTGCCAGCAGCGTCGGGGGACTATACAATGAGCAGTTCTTC.